This TCR beta chain is from a study of cytomegalovirus exposure and HLA in healthy donors. CDR3 size: 13 residues. Germline V gene data show CDR1 as SGHNT and CDR2 as YYREEE (reference sequence). Trimming removed 2 bases at V and 2 bases at J, with 7 bases between. This clone was observed once. This PCR relied on a set of 60 Vbeta primers and 13 Jbeta primers. Only in-frame clones appear in the TCRdb table, and some are missing; sequencing was by immunoSEQ multiplex PCR. The sample lists over 110,000 clones, roughly four fifths occurring once. This chain links TRBV5-4 with TRBJ1-1; D remains unclear. The sequence came from a male donor in good health and CMV-seronegative. The sequenced material came from PBMCs. The CDR3 sequence is CASSFQRNTEAFF. Here the CDR3 DNA reads TGTGCCAGCAGCTTTCAGCGTAACACTGAAGCTTTCTTT.